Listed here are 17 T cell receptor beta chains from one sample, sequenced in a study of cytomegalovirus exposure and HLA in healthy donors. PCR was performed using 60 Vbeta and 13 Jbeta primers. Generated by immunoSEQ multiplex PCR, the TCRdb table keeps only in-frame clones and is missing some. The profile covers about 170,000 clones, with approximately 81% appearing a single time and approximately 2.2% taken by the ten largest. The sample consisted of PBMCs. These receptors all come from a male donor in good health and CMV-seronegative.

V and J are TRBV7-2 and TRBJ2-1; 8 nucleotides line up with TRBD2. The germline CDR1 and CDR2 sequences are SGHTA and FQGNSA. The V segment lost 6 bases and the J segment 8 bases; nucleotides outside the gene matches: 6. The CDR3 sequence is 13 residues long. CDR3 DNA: TGTGCCAGCAGGGGGACTAGTCTCTATGAGCAGTTCTTC. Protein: CASRGTSLYEQFF.

The CDR3 coding sequence is TGCGCCAGCAGCTTGGCTACAAACTTCCAGGGGGTTTCCTACGAGCAGTACTTC. Translation: CASSLATNFQGVSYEQYF. The gene calls are TRBV5-1 and TRBJ2-7, with 7 positions matching TRBD1. This CDR3 has 18 residues. The ends lost 0 bases at V and 1 base at J; junction bases unmatched: 13. Germline V gene lookup returns CDR1 SGHRS and CDR2 YFSETQ. Full variable domain (rest looked up from reference TRBV5-1 and TRBJ2-7): KAGVTQTPRYLIKTRGQQVTLSCSPISGHRSVSWYQQTPGQGLQFLFEYFSETQRNKGNFPGRFSGRQFSNSRSEMNVSTLELGDSALYLCASSLATNFQGVSYEQYFGPGTRLTVT.

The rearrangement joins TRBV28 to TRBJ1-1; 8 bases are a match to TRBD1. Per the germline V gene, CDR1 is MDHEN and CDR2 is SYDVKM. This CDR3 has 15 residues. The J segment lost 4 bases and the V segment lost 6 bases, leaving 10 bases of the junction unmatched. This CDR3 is CASSFDRGRGTEAFF. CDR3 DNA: TGTGCCAGCAGCTTCGACAGGGGAAGGGGCACTGAAGCTTTCTTT. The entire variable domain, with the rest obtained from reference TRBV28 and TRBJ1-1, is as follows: DVKVTQSSRYLVKRTGEKVFLECVQDMDHENMFWYRQDPGLGLRLIYFSYDVKMKEKGDIPEGYSVSREKKERFSLILESASTNQTSMYLCASSFDRGRGTEAFFGQGTRLTVV.

CDR3 sequence (DNA): TGCGCCAGCAGCTTGCCGGGACAGGTGAACACTGAAGCTTTCTTT. Translating gives CASSLPGQVNTEAFF. The J gene is TRBJ1-1, the V gene TRBV5-1; 8 nucleotides line up with TRBD1. The CDR3 consists of 15 residues. Germline V CDR1 and CDR2: SGHRS, YFSETQ. Trimming at V came to 1 base and at J to 0 bases, leaving 2 bases not matched to a gene.

CDR3 region: CASGYGGSWAFF. The CDR3, as DNA: TGCGCCAGCGGGTATGGGGGGTCGTGGGCTTTCTTT. The chain is built from TRBV4-3 and TRBJ1-1; D might be TRBD1 (5 bases). Germline CDR1 LGHNA, CDR2 YSLEER. V shed 8 bases and J shed 11 bases, with 18 bases lying between them. This CDR3 is 12 amino acids long.

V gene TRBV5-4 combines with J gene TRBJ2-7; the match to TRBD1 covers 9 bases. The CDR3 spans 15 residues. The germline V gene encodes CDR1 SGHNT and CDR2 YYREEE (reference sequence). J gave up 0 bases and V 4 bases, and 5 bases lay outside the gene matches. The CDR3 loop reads CASSVKTGGSYEQYF. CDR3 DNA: TGTGCCAGCAGCGTAAAGACAGGGGGCTCCTACGAGCAGTACTTC.

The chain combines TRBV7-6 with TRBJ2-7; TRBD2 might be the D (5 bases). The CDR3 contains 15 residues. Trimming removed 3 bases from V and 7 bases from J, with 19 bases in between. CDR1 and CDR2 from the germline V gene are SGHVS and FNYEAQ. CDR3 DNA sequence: TGTGCCAGCAGCTTGATCTCAGGTGATCCGGGGGAGCAGTACTTC. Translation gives CASSLISGDPGEQYF. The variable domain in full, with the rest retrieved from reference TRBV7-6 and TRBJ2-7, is GAGVSQSPRYKVTKRGQDVALRCDPISGHVSLYWYRQALGQGPEFLTYFNYEAQQDKSGLPNDRFSAERPEGSISTLTIQRTEQRDSAMYRCASSLISGDPGEQYFGPGTRLTVT.

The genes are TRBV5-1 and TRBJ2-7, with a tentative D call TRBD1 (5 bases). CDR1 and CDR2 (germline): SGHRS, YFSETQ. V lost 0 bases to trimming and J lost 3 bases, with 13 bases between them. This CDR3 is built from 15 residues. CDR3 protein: CASSLAMGPDYEQYF. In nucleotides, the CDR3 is TGCGCCAGCAGCTTGGCCATGGGGCCCGACTACGAGCAGTACTTC. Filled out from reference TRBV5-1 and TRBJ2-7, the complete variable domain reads KAGVTQTPRYLIKTRGQQVTLSCSPISGHRSVSWYQQTPGQGLQFLFEYFSETQRNKGNFPGRFSGRQFSNSRSEMNVSTLELGDSALYLCASSLAMGPDYEQYFGPGTRLTVT.

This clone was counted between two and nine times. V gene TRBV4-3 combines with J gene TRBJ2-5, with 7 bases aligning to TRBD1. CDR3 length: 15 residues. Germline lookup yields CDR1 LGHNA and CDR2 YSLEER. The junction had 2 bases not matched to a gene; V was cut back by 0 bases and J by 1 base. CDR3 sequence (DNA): TGCGCCAGCAGCCAAGATTACAGGGGCCAAGAGACCCAGTACTTC. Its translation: CASSQDYRGQETQYF.

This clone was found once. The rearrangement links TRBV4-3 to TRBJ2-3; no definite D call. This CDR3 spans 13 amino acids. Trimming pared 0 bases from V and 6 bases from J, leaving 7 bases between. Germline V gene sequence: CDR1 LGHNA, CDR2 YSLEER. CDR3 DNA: TGCGCCAGCAGCCAAGATCGCCGGGATACGCAGTATTTT. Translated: CASSQDRRDTQYF.

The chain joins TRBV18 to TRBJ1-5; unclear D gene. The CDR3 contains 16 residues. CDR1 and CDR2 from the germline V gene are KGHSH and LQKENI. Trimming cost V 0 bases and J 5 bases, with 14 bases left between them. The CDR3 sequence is CASSPPGQAGYQPQHF. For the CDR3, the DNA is TGTGCCAGCTCACCACCCGGCCAGGCAGGTTATCAGCCCCAGCATTTT.

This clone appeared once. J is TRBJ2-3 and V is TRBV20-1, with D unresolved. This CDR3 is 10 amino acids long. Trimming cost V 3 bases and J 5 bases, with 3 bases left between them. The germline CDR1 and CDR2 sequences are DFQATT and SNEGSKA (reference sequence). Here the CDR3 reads CSASQDTQYF. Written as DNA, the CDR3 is TGCAGTGCTAGTCAAGATACGCAGTATTTT.

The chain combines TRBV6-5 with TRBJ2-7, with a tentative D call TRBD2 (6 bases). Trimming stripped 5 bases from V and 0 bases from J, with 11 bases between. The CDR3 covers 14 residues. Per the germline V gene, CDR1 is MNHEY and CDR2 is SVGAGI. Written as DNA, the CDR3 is TGTGCCAGCAGTCGGGACTTTATCTCCTACGAGCAGTACTTC. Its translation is CASSRDFISYEQYF.

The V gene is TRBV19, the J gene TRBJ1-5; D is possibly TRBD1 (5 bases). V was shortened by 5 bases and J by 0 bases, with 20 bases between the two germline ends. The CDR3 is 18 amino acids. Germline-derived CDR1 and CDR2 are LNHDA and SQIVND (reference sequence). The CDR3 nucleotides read TGTGCCAGTAGTTCCTCGGGACTACTGAGGGATAGCAATCAGCCCCAGCATTTT. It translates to CASSSSGLLRDSNQPQHF.

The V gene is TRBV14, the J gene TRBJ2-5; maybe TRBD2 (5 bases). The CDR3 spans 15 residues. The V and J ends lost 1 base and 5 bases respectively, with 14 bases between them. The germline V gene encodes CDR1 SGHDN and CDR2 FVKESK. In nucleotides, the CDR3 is TGTGCCAGCAGCCAAGTAGTAACTAGAGGGGAGACCCAGTACTTC. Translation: CASSQVVTRGETQYF. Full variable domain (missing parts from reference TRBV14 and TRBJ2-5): EAGVTQFPSHSVIEKGQTVTLRCDPISGHDNLYWYRRVMGKEIKFLLHFVKESKQDESGMPNNRFLAERTGGTYSTLKVQPAELEDSGVYFCASSQVVTRGETQYFGPGTRLLVL.

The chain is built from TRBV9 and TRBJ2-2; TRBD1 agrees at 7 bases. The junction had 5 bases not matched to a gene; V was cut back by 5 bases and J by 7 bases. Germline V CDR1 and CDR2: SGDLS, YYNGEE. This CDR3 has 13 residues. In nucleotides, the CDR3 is TGTGCCAGCAGTGACAGGGTCGGCGGGGAGCTGTTTTTT. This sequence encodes CASSDRVGGELFF. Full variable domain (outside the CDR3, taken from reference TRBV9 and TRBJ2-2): DSGVTQTPKHLITATGQRVTLRCSPRSGDLSVYWYQQSLDQGLQFLIQYYNGEERAKGNILERFSAQQFPDLHSELNLSSLELGDSALYFCASSDRVGGELFFGEGSRLTVL.

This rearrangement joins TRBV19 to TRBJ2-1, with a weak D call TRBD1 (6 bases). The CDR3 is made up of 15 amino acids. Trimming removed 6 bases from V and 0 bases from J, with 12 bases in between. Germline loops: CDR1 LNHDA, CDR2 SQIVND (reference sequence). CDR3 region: CASSPTGSSYNEQFF. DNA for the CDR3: TGTGCCAGTAGCCCTACAGGGAGCTCCTACAATGAGCAGTTCTTC. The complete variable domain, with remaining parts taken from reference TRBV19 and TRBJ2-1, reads DGGITQSPKYLFRKEGQNVTLSCEQNLNHDAMYWYRQDPGQGLRLIYYSQIVNDFQKGDIAEGYSVSREKKESFPLTVTSAQKNPTAFYLCASSPTGSSYNEQFFGPGTRLTVL.